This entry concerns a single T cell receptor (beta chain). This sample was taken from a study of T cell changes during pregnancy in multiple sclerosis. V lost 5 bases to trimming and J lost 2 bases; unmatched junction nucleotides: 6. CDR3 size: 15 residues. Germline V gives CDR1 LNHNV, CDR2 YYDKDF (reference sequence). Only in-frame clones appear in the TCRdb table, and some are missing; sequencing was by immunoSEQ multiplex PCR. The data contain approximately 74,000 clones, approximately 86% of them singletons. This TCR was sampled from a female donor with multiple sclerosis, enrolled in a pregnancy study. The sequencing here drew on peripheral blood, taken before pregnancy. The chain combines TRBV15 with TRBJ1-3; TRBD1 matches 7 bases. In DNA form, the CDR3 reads TGTGCCACCAGCGGCGGACAGGCGACTGGAAACACCATATATTTT. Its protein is CATSGGQATGNTIYF.